This TCR beta chain came from a study of blood T cell dynamics during melanoma immunotherapy. Overall study: Standard first-line treatment here was pembrolizumab or nivolumab plus ipilimumab in metastatic melanoma.

Stated time point: pre-treatment baseline. The CDR3 contains 16 residues. CDR1 and CDR2 (germline): MNHEY, SMNVEV (reference sequence). Trimming removed 6 bases from V and 4 bases from J; junction bases left unmatched: 13. For sorted CD8+ subsets, all extracted DNA was loaded. TCRdb's copy holds only in-frame clones and misses some; the assay was immunoSEQ multiplex PCR. The sample records around 4,300 clones, roughly 96% being singletons. The TCR comes from a human donor with melanoma. The source material was effector memory CD8+ T cells from blood, sampled from a patient treated with checkpoint blockade. This chain connects TRBV27 to TRBJ1-1; 8 nucleotides match TRBD1. CDR3 amino acids: CASSRDRGRWGTEAFF. In DNA, the CDR3 is TGTGCCAGCAGCCGCGACAGGGGACGTTGGGGCACTGAAGCTTTCTTT.